This T cell receptor beta chain comes out of a study of T-cell reconstitution after alpha-beta-depleted transplantation in children. Unique molecular identifiers were incorporated into the prepared TCRbeta library. One entry per CDR3 protein, called by TCRdb with MiXCR from the PCR reads. The table includes around 450,000 distinct CDR3 sequences, over 9.5% detected once. Study outcomes and limitations: One year after transplant, T-cell counts and diversity came mostly from newly produced T cells.

This clonotype has ten or more counts. Its antigen is still unknown. The CDR3 length is 13 residues. Trimming pared 3 bases from V and 7 bases from J, leaving 9 bases between. Germline CDR1 MNHEY, CDR2 SMNVEV (reference sequence). Source: PBMCs, taken before TCRalphabeta/CD19-depleted stem cell transplant. The receptor was isolated from a child younger than 10 with inherited bone marrow failure, due to receive a stem cell transplant. V is TRBV27 and J is TRBJ1-4; D is unclear. The CDR3 DNA is TGTGCCAGCAGTTTGGGGAAGGCTGAAAAACTGTTTTTT. Its translation is CASSLGKAEKLFF.